Described below is a single T cell receptor beta chain sequence and its context. One end of the junction varies from germline; a read error may be responsible. These data are taken from a study of T-cell reconstitution after alpha-beta-depleted transplantation in children. This CDR3 has 17 amino acids. Germline V CDR1 and CDR2: SEHNR, FQNEAQ (reference sequence). Preparing the TCRbeta library involved the use of unique molecular identifiers. In TCRdb, the PCR reads were re-called with MiXCR into one record per CDR3 protein. The sample lists about 540,000 distinct CDR3 sequences, about 17% seen once, with 3% to 3.5% in the top ten.

The starting material was PBMCs from the stem cell graft donor, obtained from the stem cell graft. The TCR was taken from a human donor who donated a stem cell graft to a child with acute lymphoblastic leukemia. This chain connects TRBV7-9 to TRBJ2-1; TRBD2 matches at 11 bases. The CDR3 coding sequence is TGTGCCAGCAGTTTAGGGATCACTAGCGGGAGAGGCGATGAGCAGTTCTTC. Its translation: CASSLGITSGRGDEQFF.